This T cell receptor beta chain was identified in a study of identical twins. Regarding this clonotype: Antigen specificity is unknown.

Germline values: CDR1 SGHTS, CDR2 YDEGEE. This CDR3 contains 15 residues. The ends were cut back, 4 bases at V and 0 bases at J, with 11 bases in the middle. TCRdb itself ran the 5' RACE reads through MiXCR, one entry per CDR3 protein. The sample consists of 450,000 or so distinct CDR3 sequences, less than 25% of them appearing once. Study results and caveats: High-abundance cord blood beta clonotypes had fewer insertions; memory repertoires showed none.

This sample also belongs to another study, concerning T cells expressing NK-cell markers. That source notes: The authors applied an anti-gamma-delta TCR antibody in several experiments, and it restricted sorting to alpha-beta TCR T cells.

Sequenced: CD4+ T cells sorted from blood. The chain is built from TRBV5-8 and TRBJ2-1; D unclear. This clonotype originated in a woman aged 18-29 years in good health. CDR3 sequence (DNA): TGTGCCAGCAGCCGAGGCGGCCACTCCTACAATGAGCAGTTCTTC. Its protein product is CASSRGGHSYNEQFF.